The rows below give T cell receptor beta chains drawn from one sample of a study. MiXCR was run by TCRdb on the RT-PCR reads, yielding one entry per CDR3 protein. Altogether about 680,000 distinct CDR3 sequences are present, approximately 15% being singletons, with the ten largest covering 3.6%. The sample was memory CD4+ T cells from blood. These receptors were obtained from a female donor in good health, serving as a healthy control. CDR3s include the opening cysteine and the closing phenylalanine or tryptophan. The D gene is left open where the match is weak. Expanded clones are given a class, and other clones once, few, many or no size at all.

>15|TRBV20-1|many|TRBD2|TRBJ2-7
CSARVVAGGSYEQYF
TGCAGTGCTAGAGTTGTAGCGGGAGGATCCTACGAGCAGTACTTC
>20|TRBV20-1|few|TRBD2|TRBJ2-1
CSGAGSSGSLGFSSYNEQFF
TGCAGTGGCGCGGGCTCTAGCGGGAGTCTAGGGTTCAGCTCCTACAATGAGCAGTTCTTC
>13|TRBV29-1|many|TRBD1|TRBJ2-7
CSFTPGQGYEQYF
TGCAGCTTCACCCCGGGACAGGGTTACGAGCAGTACTTC
>17|TRBV6-2/TRBV6-3|few|NA|TRBJ2-1
CASRNTQGGSKYNEQFF
TGTGCCAGCAGAAATACCCAAGGGGGATCGAAGTACAATGAGCAGTTCTTC
>14|TRBV6-6|many|NA|TRBJ2-5
CASSLDSAQETQYF
TGTGCCAGCAGTTTGGATTCGGCTCAAGAGACCCAGTACTTC
>18|TRBV5-4|NA|TRBD2|TRBJ2-2
CASSLGLYKREATGELFF
TGTGCCAGCAGCTTGGGACTCTACAAGCGGGAGGCCACCGGGGAGCTGTTTTTT
>13|TRBV7-6|NA|NA|TRBJ1-6
CASASDNNSPLHF
TGTGCCAGCGCATCGGACAATAATTCACCCCTCCACTTT
>15|TRBV4-1|NA|NA|TRBJ2-2
CASSRFLLGTGELFF
TGCGCCAGCAGCCGCTTTCTCCTGGGCACCGGGGAGCTGTTTTTT
>15|TRBV7-3|NA|NA|TRBJ2-1
CASSLVGRGANEKFF
NA
>16|TRBV2|few|TRBD1|TRBJ2-1
CASSEYRDRAYNEQFF
TGTGCCAGCAGTGAATATCGGGACAGGGCCTACAATGAGCAGTTCTTC
>12|TRBV19|few|TRBD1|TRBJ1-2
CASGDRGNGYTF
TGTGCCAGTGGAGACAGGGGTAATGGCTACACCTTC
>14|TRBV20-1|many|NA|TRBJ2-1
CSARVFGSYNEQFF
TGCAGTGCTAGGGTCTTTGGATCCTACAATGAGCAGTTCTTC